The clone carrying this T cell receptor beta chain occurred many times. TCRdb redid the calling of the PCR reads with MiXCR, one entry per CDR3 protein. This repertoire shows approximately 14,000 distinct CDR3 sequences, 45% to 50% found once; its top ten account for over 15%. The sample belongs to a study of tumor-infiltrating lymphocytes in oesophageal squamous cell carcinoma. The CDR3 loop spans 14 amino acids. Germline CDR1 MNHEY, CDR2 SVGEGT. The J segment lost 3 bases and the V segment lost 8 bases, leaving 5 bases of the junction unmatched. This sequence originates from a male donor with esophageal squamous cell carcinoma. What was sequenced was esophageal tumor tissue. The chain carries TRBV6-2 or TRBV6-3 and TRBJ2-1; 9 nucleotides match TRBD1. Here the CDR3 DNA reads TGTGCCAGCTCCCGACAGGGGGACTACAATGAGCAGTTCTTC. Residues: CASSRQGDYNEQFF.